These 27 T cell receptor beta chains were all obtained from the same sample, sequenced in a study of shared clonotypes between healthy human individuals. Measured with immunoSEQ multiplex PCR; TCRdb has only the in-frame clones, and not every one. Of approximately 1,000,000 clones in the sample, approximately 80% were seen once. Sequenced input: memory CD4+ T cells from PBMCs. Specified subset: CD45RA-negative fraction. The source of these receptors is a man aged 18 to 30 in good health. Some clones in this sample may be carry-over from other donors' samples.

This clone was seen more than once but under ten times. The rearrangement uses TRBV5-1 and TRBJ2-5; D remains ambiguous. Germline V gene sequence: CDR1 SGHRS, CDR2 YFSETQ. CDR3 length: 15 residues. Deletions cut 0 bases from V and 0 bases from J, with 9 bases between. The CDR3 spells CASSLGYLYQETQYF. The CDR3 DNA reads TGCGCCAGCAGCTTGGGGTACCTGTACCAAGAGACCCAGTACTTC.

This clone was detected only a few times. For the CDR3, the DNA is TGTGCCATCAGTGAGGTTCGTCAGTCCAATCAGCCCCAGCATTTT. Amino acid sequence: CAISEVRQSNQPQHF. The chain recombines TRBV10-3 with TRBJ1-5, with D uncertain. The germline gives CDR1 ENHRY, CDR2 SYGVKD. V gave up 2 bases and J gave up 3 bases, with 11 bases separating them. The CDR3 extends over 15 amino acids.

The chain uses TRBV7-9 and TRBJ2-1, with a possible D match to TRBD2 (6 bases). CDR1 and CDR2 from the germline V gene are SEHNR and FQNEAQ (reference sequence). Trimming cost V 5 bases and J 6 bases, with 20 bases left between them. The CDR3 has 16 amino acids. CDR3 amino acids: CASSPPPGVRTNEQFF. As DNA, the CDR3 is TGTGCCAGCAGCCCCCCCCCGGGAGTACGGACCAATGAGCAGTTCTTC.

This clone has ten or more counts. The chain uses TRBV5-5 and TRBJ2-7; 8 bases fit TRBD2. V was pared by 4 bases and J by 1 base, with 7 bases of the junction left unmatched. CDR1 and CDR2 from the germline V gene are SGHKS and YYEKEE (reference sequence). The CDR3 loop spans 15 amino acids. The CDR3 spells CASSPSRGRSYEQYF. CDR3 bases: TGTGCCAGCAGCCCTTCTCGCGGGAGGTCCTACGAGCAGTACTTC.

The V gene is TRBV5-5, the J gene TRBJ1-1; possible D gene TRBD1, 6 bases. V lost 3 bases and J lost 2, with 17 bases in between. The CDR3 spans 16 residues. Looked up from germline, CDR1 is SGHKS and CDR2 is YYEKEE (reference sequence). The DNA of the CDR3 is TGTGCCAGCAGCTACCGCCCCGGGACACCTAACACTGAAGCTTTCTTT. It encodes CASSYRPGTPNTEAFF.

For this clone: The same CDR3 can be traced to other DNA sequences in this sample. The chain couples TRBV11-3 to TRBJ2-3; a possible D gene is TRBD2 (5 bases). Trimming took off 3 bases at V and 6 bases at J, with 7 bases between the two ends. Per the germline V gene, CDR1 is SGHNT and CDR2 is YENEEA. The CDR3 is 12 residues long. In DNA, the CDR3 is TGTGCCAGCAGCTTCGGCGGGGATACGCAGTATTTT. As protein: CASSFGGDTQYF.

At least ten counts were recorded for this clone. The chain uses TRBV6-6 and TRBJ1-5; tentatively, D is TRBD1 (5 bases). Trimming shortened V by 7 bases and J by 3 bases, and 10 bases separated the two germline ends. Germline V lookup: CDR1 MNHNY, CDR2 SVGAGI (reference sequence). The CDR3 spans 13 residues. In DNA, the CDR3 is TGTGCCAGCACCGCAGGGTTCAATCAGCCCCAGCATTTT. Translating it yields CASTAGFNQPQHF.

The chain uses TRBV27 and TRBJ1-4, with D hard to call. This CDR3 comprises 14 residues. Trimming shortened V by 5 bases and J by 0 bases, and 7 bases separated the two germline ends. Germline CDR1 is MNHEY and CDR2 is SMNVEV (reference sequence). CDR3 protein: CASSALSTNEKLFF. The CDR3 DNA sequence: TGTGCCAGCAGTGCCCTTTCAACTAATGAAAAACTGTTTTTT.

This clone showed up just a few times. The CDR3 DNA reads TGTGCCAGCAGTGTGATAGCGGGAGGAGTAAACATTCAGTACTTC. Translation gives CASSVIAGGVNIQYF. The chain joins TRBV6-6 to TRBJ2-4; 10 nucleotides line up with TRBD2. The V gene end was trimmed by 5 bases and the J gene end by 6 bases; junction bases not matched to a gene: 7. The CDR3 loop spans 15 amino acids. Germline V gives CDR1 MNHNY, CDR2 SVGAGI (reference sequence).

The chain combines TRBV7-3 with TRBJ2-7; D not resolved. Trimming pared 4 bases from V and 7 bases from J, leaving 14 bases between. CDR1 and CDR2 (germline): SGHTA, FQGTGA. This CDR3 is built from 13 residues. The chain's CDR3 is CASSSLPLGEQYF. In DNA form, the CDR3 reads TGTGCCAGCAGCTCCCTCCCCTTGGGGGAGCAGTACTTC. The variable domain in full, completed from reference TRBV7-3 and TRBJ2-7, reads GAGVSQTPSNKVTEKGKYVELRCDPISGHTALYWYRQSLGQGPEFLIYFQGTGAADDSGLPNDRFFAVRPEGSVSTLKIQRTERGDSAVYLCASSSLPLGEQYFGPGTRLTVT.

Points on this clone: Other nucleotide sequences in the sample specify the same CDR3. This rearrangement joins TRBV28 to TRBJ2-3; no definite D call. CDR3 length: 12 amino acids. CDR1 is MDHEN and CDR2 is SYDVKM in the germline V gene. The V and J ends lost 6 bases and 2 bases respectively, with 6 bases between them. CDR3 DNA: TGTGCCAGCAGCCTAGTCACAGATACGCAGTATTTT. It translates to CASSLVTDTQYF.

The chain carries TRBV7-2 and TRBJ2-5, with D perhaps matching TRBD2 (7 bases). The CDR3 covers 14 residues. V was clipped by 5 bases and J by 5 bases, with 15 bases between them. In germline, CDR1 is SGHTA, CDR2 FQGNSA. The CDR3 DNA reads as TGTGCCAGCAGCCTAGGGGGGGACGGGGAGACCCAGTACTTC. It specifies CASSLGGDGETQYF. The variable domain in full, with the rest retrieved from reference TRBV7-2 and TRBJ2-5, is GAGVSQSPSNKVTEKGKDVELRCDPISGHTALYWYRQSLGQGLEFLIYFQGNSAPDKSGLPSDRFSAERTGGSVSTLTIQRTQQEDSAVYLCASSLGGDGETQYFGPGTRLLVL.

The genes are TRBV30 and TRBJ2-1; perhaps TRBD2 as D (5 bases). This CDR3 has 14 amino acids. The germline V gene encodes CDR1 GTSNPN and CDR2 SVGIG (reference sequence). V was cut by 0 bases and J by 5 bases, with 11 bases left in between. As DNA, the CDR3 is TGTGCCTGGAGTGTACGGCGGGCAGACAATGAGCAGTTCTTC. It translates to CAWSVRRADNEQFF.

The CDR3 bases are TGTGCCAGCAGTGACGGGGCCCCGCCCTACGAGCAGTACTTC. Protein sequence: CASSDGAPPYEQYF. The V gene is TRBV6-1, the J gene TRBJ2-7; either TRBD1 or TRBD2 may fit D (5 bases each). This CDR3 spans 14 amino acids. Germline loops: CDR1 MNHNS, CDR2 SASEGT. V was pared by 3 bases and J by 2 bases, with 11 bases between.

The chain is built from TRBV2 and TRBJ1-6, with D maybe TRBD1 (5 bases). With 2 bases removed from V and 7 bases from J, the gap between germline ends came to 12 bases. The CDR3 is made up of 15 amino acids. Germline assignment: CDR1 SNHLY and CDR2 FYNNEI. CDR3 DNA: TGTGCCAGCAGTGAATCCCAGGGTGGGAATTCACCCCTCCACTTT. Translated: CASSESQGGNSPLHF. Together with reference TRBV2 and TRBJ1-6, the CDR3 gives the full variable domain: EPEVTQTPSHQVTQMGQEVILRCVPISNHLYFYWYRQILGQKVEFLVSFYNNEISEKSEIFDDQFSVERPDGSNFTLKIRSTKLEDSAMYFCASSESQGGNSPLHFGNGTRLTVT.

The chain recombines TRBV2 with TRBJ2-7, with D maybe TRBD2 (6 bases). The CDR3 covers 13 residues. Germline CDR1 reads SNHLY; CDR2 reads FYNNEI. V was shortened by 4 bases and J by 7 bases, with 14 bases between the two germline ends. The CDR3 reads CASSARPAGEQYF. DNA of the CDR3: TGTGCCAGCAGTGCTAGACCCGCGGGGGAGCAGTACTTC.

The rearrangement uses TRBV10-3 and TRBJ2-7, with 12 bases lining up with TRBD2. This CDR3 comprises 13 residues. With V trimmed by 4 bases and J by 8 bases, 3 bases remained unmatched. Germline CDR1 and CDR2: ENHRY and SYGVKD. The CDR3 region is CAISVLAGGQQYF. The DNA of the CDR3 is TGTGCCATCAGTGTCCTAGCGGGAGGGCAGCAGTACTTC.

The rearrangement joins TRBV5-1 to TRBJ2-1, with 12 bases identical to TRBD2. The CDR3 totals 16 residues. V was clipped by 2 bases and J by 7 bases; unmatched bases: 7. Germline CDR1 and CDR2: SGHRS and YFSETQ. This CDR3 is CASSFEVLAGGNEQFF. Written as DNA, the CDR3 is TGCGCCAGCAGCTTCGAGGTACTAGCGGGAGGTAATGAGCAGTTCTTC.

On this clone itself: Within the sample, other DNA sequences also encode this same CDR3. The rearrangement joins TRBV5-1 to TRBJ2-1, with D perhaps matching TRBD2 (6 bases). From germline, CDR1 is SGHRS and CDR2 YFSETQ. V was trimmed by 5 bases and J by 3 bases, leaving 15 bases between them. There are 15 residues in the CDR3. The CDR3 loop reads CASSPGLAGYNEQFF. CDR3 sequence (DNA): TGCGCCAGCAGTCCGGGACTCGCTGGCTACAATGAGCAGTTCTTC. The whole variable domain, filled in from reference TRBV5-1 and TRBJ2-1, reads KAGVTQTPRYLIKTRGQQVTLSCSPISGHRSVSWYQQTPGQGLQFLFEYFSETQRNKGNFPGRFSGRQFSNSRSEMNVSTLELGDSALYLCASSPGLAGYNEQFFGPGTRLTVL.

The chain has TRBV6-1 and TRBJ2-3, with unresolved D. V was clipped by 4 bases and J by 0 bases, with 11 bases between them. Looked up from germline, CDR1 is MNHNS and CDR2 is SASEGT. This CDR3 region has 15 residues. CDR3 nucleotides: TGTGCCAGCAGTGGACCCAGCACTAGCACAGATACGCAGTATTTT. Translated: CASSGPSTSTDTQYF.

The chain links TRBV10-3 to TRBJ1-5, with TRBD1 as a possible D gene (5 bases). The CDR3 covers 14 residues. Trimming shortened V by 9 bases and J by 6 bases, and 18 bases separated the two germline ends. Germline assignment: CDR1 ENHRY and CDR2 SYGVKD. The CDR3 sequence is CAIKGQGDFQPQHF. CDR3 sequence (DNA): TGTGCCATAAAGGGGCAGGGTGACTTTCAGCCCCAGCATTTT.

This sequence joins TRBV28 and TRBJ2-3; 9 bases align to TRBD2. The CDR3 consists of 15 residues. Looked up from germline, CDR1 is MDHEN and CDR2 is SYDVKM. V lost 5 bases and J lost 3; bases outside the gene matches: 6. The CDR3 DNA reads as TGTGCCAGCAGTCCTAGCGGGAAAGGGACAGATACGCAGTATTTT. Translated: CASSPSGKGTDTQYF.

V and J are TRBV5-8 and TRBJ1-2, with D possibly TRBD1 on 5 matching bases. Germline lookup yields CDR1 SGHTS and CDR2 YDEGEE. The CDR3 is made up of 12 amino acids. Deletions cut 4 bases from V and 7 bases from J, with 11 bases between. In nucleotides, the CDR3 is TGTGCCAGCAGCGAGGGACTGGGTGGCTACACCTTC. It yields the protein CASSEGLGGYTF.

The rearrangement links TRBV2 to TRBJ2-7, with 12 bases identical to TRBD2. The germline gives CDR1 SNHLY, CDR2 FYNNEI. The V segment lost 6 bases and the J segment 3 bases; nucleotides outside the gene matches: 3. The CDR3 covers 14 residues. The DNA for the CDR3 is TGTGCCAGCAGCGGACTAGCGGGGATCTACGAGCAGTACTTC. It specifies CASSGLAGIYEQYF. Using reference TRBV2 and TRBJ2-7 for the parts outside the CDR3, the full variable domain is EPEVTQTPSHQVTQMGQEVILRCVPISNHLYFYWYRQILGQKVEFLVSFYNNEISEKSEIFDDQFSVERPDGSNFTLKIRSTKLEDSAMYFCASSGLAGIYEQYFGPGTRLTVT.

The CDR3 coding sequence is TGTGCCACCAGCCCGGGGGTGGTTGCGTCCCAGCATTTT. Translation gives CATSPGVVASQHF. This chain joins TRBV15 and TRBJ1-5; a weak D match, TRBD1 (5 bases). Trimming took 5 bases from V and 11 from J, leaving 16 bases between them. This CDR3 spans 13 amino acids. Germline CDR1 LNHNV, CDR2 YYDKDF (reference sequence).

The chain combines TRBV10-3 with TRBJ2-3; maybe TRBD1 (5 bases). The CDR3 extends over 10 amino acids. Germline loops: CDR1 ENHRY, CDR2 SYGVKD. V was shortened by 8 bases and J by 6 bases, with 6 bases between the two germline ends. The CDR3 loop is CAIWGDTQYF. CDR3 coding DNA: TGTGCCATCTGGGGCGATACGCAGTATTTT.

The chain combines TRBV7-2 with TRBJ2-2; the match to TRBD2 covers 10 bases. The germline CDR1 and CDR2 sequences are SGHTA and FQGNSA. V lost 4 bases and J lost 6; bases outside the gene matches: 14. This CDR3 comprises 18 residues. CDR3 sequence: CASSYSGLEREGPGELFF. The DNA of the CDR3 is TGTGCCAGCAGCTACTCGGGACTGGAGCGGGAGGGGCCCGGGGAGCTGTTTTTT.